The 9 T cell receptor beta chains below come from one sample, sequenced in a study of regulatory T cells in long-lasting Graves disease. The TCR beta library used iRepertoire HTBI primers with Arm-PCR amplification of CDR3. TCRdb reanalysed the multiplex PCR reads using MiXCR and keeps one entry per CDR3 protein. The sample records 550,000 to 600,000 distinct CDR3 sequences, about 16% being singletons. Specified time point: newly diagnosed GD, antithyroid drugs for less than 3 months. With RNA extracted from PBMCs as input, the TCR library was made. The same sample was also studied in work on T cells in Graves' hyperthyroidism and ophthalmopathy.

The source material was peripheral blood mononuclear cells (PBMCs), sampled at new diagnosis, from a patient treated with antithyroid drugs. Receptor source: a man aged 18 to 29 with Graves disease.

The V and J genes are TRBV3-1 and TRBJ2-1, with a possible D match to TRBD1 (6 bases). The CDR3 covers 14 residues. Germline V gene lookup returns CDR1 LGHDT and CDR2 YNNKEL (reference sequence). V lost 3 bases to trimming and J lost 2 bases, with 8 bases between them. The CDR3 protein is CASSHGQTYNEQFF. The CDR3 region has the DNA TGTGCCAGCAGCCATGGACAGACCTACAATGAGCAGTTCTTC.

This chain joins TRBV5-1 and TRBJ1-5; 7 bases match TRBD1. The CDR3 sequence is 16 residues long. Trimming at V came to 0 bases and at J to 5 bases, leaving 8 bases not matched to a gene. CDR1 SGHRS and CDR2 YFSETQ come from the germline V gene. The CDR3 here is CASSLGPDREYQPQHF. CDR3 sequence (DNA): TGCGCCAGCAGCTTGGGGCCTGACAGGGAGTATCAGCCCCAGCATTTT.

A note on this clonotype: Possible read error: a much larger clone is one base away. This chain's CDR3 is CASSQATSGSTDTQYF. CDR3 bases: TGTGCCAGCAGCCAAGCGACTAGCGGGAGCACAGATACGCAGTATTTT. This chain connects TRBV3-1 to TRBJ2-3; 10 bases fit TRBD2. The CDR3 runs 16 residues. Germline CDR1 reads LGHDT; CDR2 reads YNNKEL (reference sequence). V was clipped by 1 base and J by 0 bases; unmatched bases: 1.

This clonotype was observed at least ten times. The chain couples TRBV7-2 to TRBJ2-1; 7 nucleotides align to TRBD2. Germline CDR1 is SGHTA and CDR2 is FQGNSA. V shed 6 bases and J 3 bases; nucleotides not matched to a gene: 11. The CDR3 covers 16 residues. Here the CDR3 DNA reads TGTGCCAGCAGTTACGGCCGCGGGAGAGGCTACAATGAGCAGTTCTTC. Protein product: CASSYGRGRGYNEQFF.

This clonotype was seen a few times. CDR3 region: CSARIGTNTEAFF. CDR3 nucleotide sequence: TGCAGTGCTAGAATCGGGACGAACACTGAAGCTTTCTTT. This chain joins TRBV20-1 and TRBJ1-1; TRBD1 might be the D (5 bases). Germline V gene sequence: CDR1 DFQATT, CDR2 SNEGSKA (reference sequence). CDR3 size: 13 residues. Trimming shortened V by 2 bases and J by 1 base, and 8 bases separated the two germline ends.

This clonotype was found a few times. This chain uses TRBV6-1 with TRBJ1-2; D is possibly TRBD1 (6 bases). This CDR3 is built from 13 residues. Germline values: CDR1 MNHNS, CDR2 SASEGT. Trimming cost V 6 bases and J 8 bases, with 16 bases left between them. The CDR3 loop reads CASSPPDRSGYTF. DNA for the CDR3: TGTGCCAGCAGCCCCCCAGACAGGTCGGGCTACACCTTC.

This clonotype occurred many times. This chain uses TRBV28 with TRBJ2-3; 8 positions match TRBD2. Per germline, CDR1 MDHEN and CDR2 SYDVKM. V lost 10 bases and J lost 3; bases outside the gene matches: 15. The CDR3 extends over 16 amino acids. CDR3 sequence (DNA): TGTGCCACCACGCCTCCCGGGACTAGGGTGACAGATACGCAGTATTTT. As protein: CATTPPGTRVTDTQYF.

The chain carries TRBV6-2 or TRBV6-3 and TRBJ1-2, with TRBD1 matching 9 bases. CDR3 length: 13 amino acids. Germline V gives CDR1 MNHEY, CDR2 SVGEGT. V gave up 10 bases and J gave up 8 bases; unmatched junction bases: 11. The DNA of the CDR3 is TGTGCCACTCAACAGGGGGCAGGGGAGGGCTACACCTTC. Translation: CATQQGAGEGYTF.

This clonotype has just a few counts. The chain uses TRBV5-4 and TRBJ2-1; 7 nucleotides agree with TRBD2. The germline gives CDR1 SGHNT, CDR2 YYREEE (reference sequence). The CDR3 totals 15 residues. Germline trimming cut 3 bases from V and 3 bases from J; bases unmatched to any gene: 6. CDR3 nucleotide sequence: TGTGCCAGCAGCTCCGGGACTACCGGCTACAATGAGCAGTTCTTC. Translating it yields CASSSGTTGYNEQFF.